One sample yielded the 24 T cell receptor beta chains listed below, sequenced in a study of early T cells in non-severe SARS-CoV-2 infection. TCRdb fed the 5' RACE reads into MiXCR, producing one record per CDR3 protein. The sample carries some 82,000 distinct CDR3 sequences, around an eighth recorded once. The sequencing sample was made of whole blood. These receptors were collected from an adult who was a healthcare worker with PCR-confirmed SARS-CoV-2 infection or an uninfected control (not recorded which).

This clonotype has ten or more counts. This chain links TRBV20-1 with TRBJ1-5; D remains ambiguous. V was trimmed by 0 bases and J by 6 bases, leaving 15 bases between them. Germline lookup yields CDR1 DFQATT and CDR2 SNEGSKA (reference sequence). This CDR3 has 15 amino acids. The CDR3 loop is CSARDTTVRGQPQHF. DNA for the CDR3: TGCAGTGCTAGAGATACAACAGTCCGGGGTCAGCCCCAGCATTTT.

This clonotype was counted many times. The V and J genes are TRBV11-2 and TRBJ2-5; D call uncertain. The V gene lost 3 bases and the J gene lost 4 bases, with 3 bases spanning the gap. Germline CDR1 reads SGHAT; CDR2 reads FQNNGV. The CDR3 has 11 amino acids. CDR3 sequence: CASSLRETQYF. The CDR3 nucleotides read TGTGCCAGCAGCTTGAGAGAGACCCAGTACTTC. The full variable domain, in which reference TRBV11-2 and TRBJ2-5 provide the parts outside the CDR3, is EAGVAQSPRYKIIEKRQSVAFWCNPISGHATLYWYQQILGQGPKLLIQFQNNGVVDDSQLPKDRFSAERLKGVDSTLKIQPAKLEDSAVYLCASSLRETQYFGPGTRLLVL.

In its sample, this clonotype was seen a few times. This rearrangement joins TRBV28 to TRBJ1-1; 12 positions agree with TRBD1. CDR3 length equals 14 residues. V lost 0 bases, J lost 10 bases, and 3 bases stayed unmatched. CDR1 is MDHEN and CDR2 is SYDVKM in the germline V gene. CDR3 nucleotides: TGTGCCAGCAGTTTATGGGGACAGGGGGCGTCAGCTTTCTTT. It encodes CASSLWGQGASAFF.

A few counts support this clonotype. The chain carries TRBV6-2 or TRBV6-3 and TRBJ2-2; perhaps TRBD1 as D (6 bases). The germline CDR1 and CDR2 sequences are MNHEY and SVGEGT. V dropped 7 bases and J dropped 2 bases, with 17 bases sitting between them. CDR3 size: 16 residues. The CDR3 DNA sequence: TGTGCCAGCACCTCCGCCGGGACACCCAACACCGGGGAGCTGTTTTTT. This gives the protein CASTSAGTPNTGELFF.

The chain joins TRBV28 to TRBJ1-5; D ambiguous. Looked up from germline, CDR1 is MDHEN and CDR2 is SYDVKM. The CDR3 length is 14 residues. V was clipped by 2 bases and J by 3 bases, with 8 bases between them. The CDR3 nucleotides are TGTGCCAGCAGTTTAGGGCCTTACAATCAGCCCCAGCATTTT. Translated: CASSLGPYNQPQHF.

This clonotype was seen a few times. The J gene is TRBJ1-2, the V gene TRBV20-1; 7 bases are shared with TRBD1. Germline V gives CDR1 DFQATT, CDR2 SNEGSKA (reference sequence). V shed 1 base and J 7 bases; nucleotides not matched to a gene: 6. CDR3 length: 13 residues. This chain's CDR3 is CSARAGGRSGYTF. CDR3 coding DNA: TGCAGTGCTAGAGCAGGGGGTCGGTCTGGCTACACCTTC.

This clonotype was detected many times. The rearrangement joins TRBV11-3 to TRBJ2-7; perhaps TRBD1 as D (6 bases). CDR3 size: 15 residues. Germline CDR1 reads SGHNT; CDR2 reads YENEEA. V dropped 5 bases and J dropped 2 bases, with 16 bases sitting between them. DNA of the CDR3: TGTGCCAGCAGCCATACCGGGACATTGACCTACGAGCAGTACTTC. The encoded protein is CASSHTGTLTYEQYF.

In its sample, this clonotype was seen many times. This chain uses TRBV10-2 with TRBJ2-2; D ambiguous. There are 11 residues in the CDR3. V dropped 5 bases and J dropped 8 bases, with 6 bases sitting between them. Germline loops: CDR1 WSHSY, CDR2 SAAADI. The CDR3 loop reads CASSKGGELFF. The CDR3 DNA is TGCGCCAGCAGTAAGGGAGGGGAGCTGTTTTTT.

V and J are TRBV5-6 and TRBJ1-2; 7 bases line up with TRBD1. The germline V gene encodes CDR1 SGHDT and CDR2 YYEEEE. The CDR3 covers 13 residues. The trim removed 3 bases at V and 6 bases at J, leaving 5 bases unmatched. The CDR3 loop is CASSSGQYDGYTF. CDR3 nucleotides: TGTGCCAGCAGCTCGGGACAGTATGATGGCTACACCTTC.

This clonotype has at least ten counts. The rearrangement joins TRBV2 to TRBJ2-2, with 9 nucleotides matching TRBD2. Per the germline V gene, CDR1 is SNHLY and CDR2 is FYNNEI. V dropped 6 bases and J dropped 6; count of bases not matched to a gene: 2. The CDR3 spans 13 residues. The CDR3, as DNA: TGTGCCAGCAGGCGGGAGGGGTCCGGGGAGCTGTTTTTT. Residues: CASRREGSGELFF.

This CDR3 reads CASSLSLTNTEAFF. The CDR3 DNA follows: TGTGCCAGCAGCTTGTCACTGACGAACACTGAAGCTTTCTTT. This chain joins TRBV7-9 and TRBJ1-1; D is ambiguous. V gave up 3 bases and J gave up 1 base, with 9 bases separating them. CDR1 is SEHNR and CDR2 is FQNEAQ in the germline V gene (reference sequence). The CDR3 totals 14 residues.

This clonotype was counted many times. The CDR3 DNA is TGTGCCAGCAGCTTAGGAGGTTTGTCGAACACTGAAGCTTTCTTT. Protein: CASSLGGLSNTEAFF. The chain is built from TRBV7-6 and TRBJ1-1; D is ambiguous. The CDR3 loop spans 15 amino acids. Germline V CDR1 and CDR2: SGHVS, FNYEAQ. V lost 1 base to trimming and J lost 1 base, with 10 bases between them.

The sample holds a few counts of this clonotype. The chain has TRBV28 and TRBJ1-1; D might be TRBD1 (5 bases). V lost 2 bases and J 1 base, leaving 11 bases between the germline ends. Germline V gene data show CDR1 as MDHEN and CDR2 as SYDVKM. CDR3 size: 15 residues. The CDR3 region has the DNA TGTGCCAGCAGTTTAGTTCGGGGGACGAACACTGAAGCTTTCTTT. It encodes CASSLVRGTNTEAFF.

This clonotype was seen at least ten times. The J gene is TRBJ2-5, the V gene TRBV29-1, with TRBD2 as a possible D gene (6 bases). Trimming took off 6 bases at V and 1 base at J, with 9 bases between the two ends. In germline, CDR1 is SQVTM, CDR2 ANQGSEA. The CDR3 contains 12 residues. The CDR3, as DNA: TGCAGCGTGGCGGGGCTCCAAGAGACCCAGTACTTC. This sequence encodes CSVAGLQETQYF.

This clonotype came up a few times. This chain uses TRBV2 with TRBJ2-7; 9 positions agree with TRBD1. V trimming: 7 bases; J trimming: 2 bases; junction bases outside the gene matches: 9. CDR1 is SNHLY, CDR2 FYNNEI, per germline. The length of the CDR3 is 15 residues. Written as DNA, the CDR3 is TGTGCCAGCACCCGAGGACAGGGGTCAGCCTACGAGCAGTACTTC. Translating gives CASTRGQGSAYEQYF.

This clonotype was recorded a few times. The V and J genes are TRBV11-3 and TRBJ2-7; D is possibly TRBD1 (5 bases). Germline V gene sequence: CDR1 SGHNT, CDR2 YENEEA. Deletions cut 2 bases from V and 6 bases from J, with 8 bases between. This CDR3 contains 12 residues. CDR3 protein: CASSLQGVEQYF. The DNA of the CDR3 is TGTGCCAGCAGCTTACAAGGGGTCGAGCAGTACTTC.

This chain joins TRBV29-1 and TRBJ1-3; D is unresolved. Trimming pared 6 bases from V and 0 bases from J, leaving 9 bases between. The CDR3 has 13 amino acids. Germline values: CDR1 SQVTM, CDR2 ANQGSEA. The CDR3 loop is CSVRHSSGNTIYF. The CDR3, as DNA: TGCAGCGTCCGCCATAGCTCTGGAAACACCATATATTTT. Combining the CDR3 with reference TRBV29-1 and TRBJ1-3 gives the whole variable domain SAVISQKPSRDICQRGTSLTIQCQVDSQVTMMFWYRQQPGQSLTLIATANQGSEATYESGFVIDKFPISRPNLTFSTLTVSNMSPEDSSIYLCSVRHSSGNTIYFGEGSWLTVV.

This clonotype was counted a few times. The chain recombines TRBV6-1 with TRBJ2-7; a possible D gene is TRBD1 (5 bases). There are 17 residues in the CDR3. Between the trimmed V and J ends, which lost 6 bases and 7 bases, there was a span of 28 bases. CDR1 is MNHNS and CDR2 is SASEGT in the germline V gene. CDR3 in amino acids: CASSDGEGAVIAREQYF. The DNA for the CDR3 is TGTGCCAGCAGCGATGGGGAAGGGGCAGTGATCGCGAGGGAGCAGTACTTC.

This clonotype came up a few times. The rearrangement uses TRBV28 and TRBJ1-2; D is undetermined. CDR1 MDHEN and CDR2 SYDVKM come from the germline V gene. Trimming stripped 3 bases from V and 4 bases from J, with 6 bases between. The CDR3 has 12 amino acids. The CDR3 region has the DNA TGTGCCAGCAGTTTCGGGTCCTATGGCTACACCTTC. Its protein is CASSFGSYGYTF.

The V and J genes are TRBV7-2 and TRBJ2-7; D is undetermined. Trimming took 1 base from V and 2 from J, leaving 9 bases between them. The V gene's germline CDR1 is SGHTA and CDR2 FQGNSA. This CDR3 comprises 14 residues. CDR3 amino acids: CASSLGGSAYEQYF. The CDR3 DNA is TGTGCCAGCAGCTTAGGTGGCTCGGCCTACGAGCAGTACTTC.

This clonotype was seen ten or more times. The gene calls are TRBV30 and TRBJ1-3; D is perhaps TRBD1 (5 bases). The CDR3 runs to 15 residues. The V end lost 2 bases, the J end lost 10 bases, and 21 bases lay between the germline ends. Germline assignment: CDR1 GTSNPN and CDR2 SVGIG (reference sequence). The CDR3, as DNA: TGTGCCTGGAGTCCCCCCCTCGACAGCCGCGGGACCATATATTTT. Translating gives CAWSPPLDSRGTIYF.

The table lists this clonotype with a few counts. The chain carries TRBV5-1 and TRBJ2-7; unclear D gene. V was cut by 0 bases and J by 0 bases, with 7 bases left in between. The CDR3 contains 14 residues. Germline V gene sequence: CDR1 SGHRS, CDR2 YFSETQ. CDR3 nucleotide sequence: TGCGCCAGCAGCTTGGCCGACGGCTCCTACGAGCAGTACTTC. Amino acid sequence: CASSLADGSYEQYF.

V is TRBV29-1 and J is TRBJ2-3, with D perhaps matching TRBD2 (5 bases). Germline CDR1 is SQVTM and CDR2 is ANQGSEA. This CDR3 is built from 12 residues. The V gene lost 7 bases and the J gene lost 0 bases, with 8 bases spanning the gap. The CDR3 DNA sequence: TGCAGCGCTAGGGAGAGCACAGATACGCAGTATTTT. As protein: CSARESTDTQYF.

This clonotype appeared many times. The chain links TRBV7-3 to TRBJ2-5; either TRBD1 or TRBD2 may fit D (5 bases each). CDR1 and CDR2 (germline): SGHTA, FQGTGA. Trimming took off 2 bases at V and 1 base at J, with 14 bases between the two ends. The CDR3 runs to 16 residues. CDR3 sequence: CASSLGAPGSQETQYF. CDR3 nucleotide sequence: TGTGCCAGCAGCTTAGGGGCCCCGGGGAGCCAAGAGACCCAGTACTTC. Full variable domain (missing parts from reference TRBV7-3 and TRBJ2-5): GAGVSQTPSNKVTEKGKYVELRCDPISGHTALYWYRQSLGQGPEFLIYFQGTGAADDSGLPNDRFFAVRPEGSVSTLKIQRTERGDSAVYLCASSLGAPGSQETQYFGPGTRLLVL.